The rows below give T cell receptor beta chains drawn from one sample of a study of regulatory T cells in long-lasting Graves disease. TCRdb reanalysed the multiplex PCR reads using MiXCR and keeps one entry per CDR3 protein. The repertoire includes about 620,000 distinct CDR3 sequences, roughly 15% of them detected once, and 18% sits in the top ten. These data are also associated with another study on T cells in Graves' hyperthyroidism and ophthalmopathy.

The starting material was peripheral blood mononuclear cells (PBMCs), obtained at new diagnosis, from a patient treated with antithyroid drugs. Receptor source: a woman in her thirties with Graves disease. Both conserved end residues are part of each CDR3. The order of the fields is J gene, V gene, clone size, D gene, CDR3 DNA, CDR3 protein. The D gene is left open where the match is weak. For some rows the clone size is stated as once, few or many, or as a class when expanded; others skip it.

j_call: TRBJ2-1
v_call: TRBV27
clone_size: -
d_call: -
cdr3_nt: TGTGCCAGCAGTTTACGAGGAACCGCCGTCAGGGAGCAGTTCTTC
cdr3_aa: CASSLRGTAVREQFF

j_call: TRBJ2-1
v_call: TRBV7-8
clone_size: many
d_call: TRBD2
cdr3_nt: TGTGCCAGCAGCAAAGAATGGGGGAGGGATGAGCAGTTCTTC
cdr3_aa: CASSKEWGRDEQFF

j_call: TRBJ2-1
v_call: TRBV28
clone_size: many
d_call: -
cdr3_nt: TGTGCCAGCACGCGGGACTTTGGATACAATGAGCAGTTCTTC
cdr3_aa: CASTRDFGYNEQFF

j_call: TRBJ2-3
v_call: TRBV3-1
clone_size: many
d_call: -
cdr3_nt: TGTGCCAGCAGCCAAGATTTCCGGACCACAGATACGCAGTATTTT
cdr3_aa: CASSQDFRTTDTQYF

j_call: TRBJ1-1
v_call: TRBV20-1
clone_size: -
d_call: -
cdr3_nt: TGCAGTGCTAGAGAAGAGGGAACGGGGGCTTTCTTT
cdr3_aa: CSAREEGTGAFF

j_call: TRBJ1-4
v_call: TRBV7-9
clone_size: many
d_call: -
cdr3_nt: TGTGCCAGCAGTTTAGCGGGTGCAACTAATGAAAAACTGTTTTTT
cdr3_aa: CASSLAGATNEKLFF

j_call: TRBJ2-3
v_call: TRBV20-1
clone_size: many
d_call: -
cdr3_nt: TGCAGTGCCATAACTAGCATCGCTAGCACAGATACGCAGTATTTT
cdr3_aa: CSAITSIASTDTQYF

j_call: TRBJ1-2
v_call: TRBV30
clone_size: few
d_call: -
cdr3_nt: TGTGCCTGGAGTTGGGTACTGGGCTATGGCTACACCTTC
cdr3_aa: CAWSWVLGYGYTF

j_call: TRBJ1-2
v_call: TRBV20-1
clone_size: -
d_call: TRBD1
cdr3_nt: TGCAGTGCTAGAGATCGGACAGGAAAGGGACCTAACTATGGCTACACCTTC
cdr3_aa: CSARDRTGKGPNYGYTF

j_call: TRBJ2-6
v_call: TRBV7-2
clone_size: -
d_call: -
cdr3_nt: TGTGCCAGCAGGGCCCCGACCTCTGGGGCCAACGTCCTGACTTTC
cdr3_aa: CASRAPTSGANVLTF

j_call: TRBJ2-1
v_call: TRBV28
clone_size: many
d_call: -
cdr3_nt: TGTGCCAGCAGCCGTACCGGGCCCTACAATGAGCAGTTCTTC
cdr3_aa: CASSRTGPYNEQFF

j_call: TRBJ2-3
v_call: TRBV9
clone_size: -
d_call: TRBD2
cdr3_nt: TGTGCCAGCAGCGCCGATAGCGGGACCGCGACAGATACGCAGTATTTT
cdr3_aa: CASSADSGTATDTQYF

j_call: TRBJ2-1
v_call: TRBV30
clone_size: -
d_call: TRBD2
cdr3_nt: TGTGCCCGGGGGGGACGGGGCAATGAGCAGTTCTTC
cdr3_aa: CARGGRGNEQFF

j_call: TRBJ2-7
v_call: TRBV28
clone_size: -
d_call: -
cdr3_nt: TGTGCCAGCAGCCTCCCCGGGGTAAGAGACGAGCAGTACTTC
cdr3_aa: CASSLPGVRDEQYF

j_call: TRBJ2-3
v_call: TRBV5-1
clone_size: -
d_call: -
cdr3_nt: TGCGCCAGCAGGTTACAGAGGGGCGCAAGCACAGATACGCAGTATTTT
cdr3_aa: CASRLQRGASTDTQYF

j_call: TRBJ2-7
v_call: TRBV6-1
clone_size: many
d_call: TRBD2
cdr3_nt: TGTGCCAGCACCCCGGGGGGACTAGCTAACTCCTACGAGCAGTACTTC
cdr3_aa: CASTPGGLANSYEQYF

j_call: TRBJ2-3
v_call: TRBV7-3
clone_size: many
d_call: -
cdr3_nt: TGTGCCAGCAGCCGAATCGCAGCAGATACGCAGTATTTT
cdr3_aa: CASSRIAADTQYF

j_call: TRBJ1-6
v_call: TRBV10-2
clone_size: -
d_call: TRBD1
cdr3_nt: TGCGCCAGCATGGATGGGACAGCCAATTCACCCCTCCACTTT
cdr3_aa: CASMDGTANSPLHF

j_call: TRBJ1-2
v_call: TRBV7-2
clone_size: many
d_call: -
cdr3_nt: TGTGCCAGCAGCCGGGGACGGGACTATGGCTACACCTTC
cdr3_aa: CASSRGRDYGYTF

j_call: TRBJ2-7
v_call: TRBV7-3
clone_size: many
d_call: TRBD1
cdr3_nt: TGTGCCAGCAGCTTACTGACAGGGGGCGAGCAGTACTTC
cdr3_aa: CASSLLTGGEQYF

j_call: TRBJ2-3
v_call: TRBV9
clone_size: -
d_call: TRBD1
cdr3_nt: TGTGCCAGCAGCACAGGGGGTGGACAGGGGGATACGCAGTATTTT
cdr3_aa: CASSTGGGQGDTQYF

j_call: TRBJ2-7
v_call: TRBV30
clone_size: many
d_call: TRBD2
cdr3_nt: TGTGCCTGGAGCCTAAGGGGACTAGCTTTCGAGCAGTACTTC
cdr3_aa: CAWSLRGLAFEQYF

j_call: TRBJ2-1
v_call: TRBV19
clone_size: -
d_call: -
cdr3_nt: TGTGCCAGTAGTATACAAACTGCATCCTACAATGAGCAGTTCTTC
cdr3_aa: CASSIQTASYNEQFF

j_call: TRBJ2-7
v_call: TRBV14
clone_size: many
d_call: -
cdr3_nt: TGTGCCAGCAGCCAACTTGGGGGCGCCCCCCTTTACGAGCAGTACTTC
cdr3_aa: CASSQLGGAPLYEQYF

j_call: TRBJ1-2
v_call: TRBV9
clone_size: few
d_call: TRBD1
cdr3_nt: TGTGCCAGCAGCTCTGGGGGGGACAGGGTGACCTATGGCTACACCTTC
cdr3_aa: CASSSGGDRVTYGYTF

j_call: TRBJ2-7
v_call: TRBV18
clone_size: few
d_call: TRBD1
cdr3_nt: TGTGCCAGCTCACCAGGGGCGGGACAGGGGACGTATAGCTACGGGCAGTACTTC
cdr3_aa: CASSPGAGQGTYSYGQYF

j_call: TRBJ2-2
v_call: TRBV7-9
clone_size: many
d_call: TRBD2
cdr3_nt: TGTGCCAGCAGCGACACATTACTAGCGGGATACACCGGGGAGCTGTTTTTT
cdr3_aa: CASSDTLLAGYTGELFF

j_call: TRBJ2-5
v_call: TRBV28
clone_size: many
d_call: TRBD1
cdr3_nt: TGTGCCAGCAGTTCCCAGGGGGTTCGGGAGACCCAGTACTTC
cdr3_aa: CASSSQGVRETQYF

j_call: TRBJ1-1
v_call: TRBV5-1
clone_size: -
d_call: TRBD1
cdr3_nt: TGCGCCAGCAGACCGGACAGGAGACCCGTCGGGACTGAAGCTTTCTTT
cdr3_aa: CASRPDRRPVGTEAFF

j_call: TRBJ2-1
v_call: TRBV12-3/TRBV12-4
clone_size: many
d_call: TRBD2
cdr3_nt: TGTGCCATTCATAGCGGGTTCTACAATGAGCAGTTCTTC
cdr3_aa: CAIHSGFYNEQFF

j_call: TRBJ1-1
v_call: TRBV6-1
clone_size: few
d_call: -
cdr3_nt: TGTGCCAGTCACCGGGCGGACCTCTTGAACACTGAAGCTTTCTTT
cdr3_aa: CASHRADLLNTEAFF

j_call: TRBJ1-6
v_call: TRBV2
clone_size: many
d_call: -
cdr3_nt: TGTGCCAGCAGTGCCGAGCCCGGGAGTTCACCCCTCCACTTT
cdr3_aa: CASSAEPGSSPLHF

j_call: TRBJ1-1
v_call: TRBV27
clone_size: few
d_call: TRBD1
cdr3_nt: TGTGCCAGCAAGAGCTGGACAGGGACTTGGAAGAACACTGAAGCTTTCTTT
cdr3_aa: CASKSWTGTWKNTEAFF

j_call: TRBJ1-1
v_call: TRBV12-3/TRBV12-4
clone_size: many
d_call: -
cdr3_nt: TGTGCCAGCAGCTGGGGGCAACCGAGATTTAACACTGAAGCTTTCTTT
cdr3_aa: CASSWGQPRFNTEAFF

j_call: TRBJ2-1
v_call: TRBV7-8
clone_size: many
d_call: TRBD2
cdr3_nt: TGTGCCAGCAGCTTAGAACTAGCGGACAATGAGCAGTTCTTC
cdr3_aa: CASSLELADNEQFF

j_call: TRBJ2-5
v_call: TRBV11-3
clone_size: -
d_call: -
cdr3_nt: TGTGCCAGCAGCCCACCAACTCATCCAGAGGCCCAGTACTTC
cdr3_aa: CASSPPTHPEAQYF

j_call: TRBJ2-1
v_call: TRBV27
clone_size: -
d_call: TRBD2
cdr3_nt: TGTGCCAGCAGTCAATCTAGCGGGAGTTCAAATGAGCAGTTCTTC
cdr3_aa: CASSQSSGSSNEQFF

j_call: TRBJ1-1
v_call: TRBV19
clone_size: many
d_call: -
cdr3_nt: TGTGCCAGTAGTAGGGACACCCAGAACACTGAAGCTTTCTTT
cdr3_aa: CASSRDTQNTEAFF

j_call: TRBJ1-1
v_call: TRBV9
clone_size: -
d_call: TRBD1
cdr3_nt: TGTGCCAGCAGCTCCCGGGACAGTTATGAAGCTTTCTTT
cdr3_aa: CASSSRDSYEAFF

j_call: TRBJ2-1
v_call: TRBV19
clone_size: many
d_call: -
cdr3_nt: TGTGCCAGTAGTATGGTAACCGGGGAGCAGTTCTTC
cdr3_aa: CASSMVTGEQFF

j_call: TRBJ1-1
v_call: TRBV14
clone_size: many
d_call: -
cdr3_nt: TGTGCCAGCAGCCAAGGGGCGATAGGGTGGAGGAAAGCTTTCTTT
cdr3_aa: CASSQGAIGWRKAFF

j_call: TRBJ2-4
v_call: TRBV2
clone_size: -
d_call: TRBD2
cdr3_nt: TGTGCCAGCTCGGGACTAGCGGGAGCGTCGGGAAACATTCAGTACTTC
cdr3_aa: CASSGLAGASGNIQYF

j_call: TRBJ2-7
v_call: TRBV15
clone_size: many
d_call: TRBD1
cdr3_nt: TGTGCCACCAGCAGGGCCGGGACAGGGGGACTCGGCGAGCAGTACTTC
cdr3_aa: CATSRAGTGGLGEQYF

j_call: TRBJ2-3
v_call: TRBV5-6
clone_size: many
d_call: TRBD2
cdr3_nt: TGTGCCAGCAGCCAAACGAGACTAGCGGGAGTCATAGATACGCAGTATTTT
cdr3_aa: CASSQTRLAGVIDTQYF

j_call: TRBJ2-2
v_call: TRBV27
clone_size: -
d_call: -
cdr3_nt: TGTGCCAGCCGCAAGGGAGATCGGAACACCGGGGAGCTGTTTTTT
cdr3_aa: CASRKGDRNTGELFF

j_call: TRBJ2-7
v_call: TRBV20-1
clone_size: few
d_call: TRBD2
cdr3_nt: TGCAGTGCTAGAGACCCGGCGGGAGCCCCGATTCGCGAGCAGTACTTC
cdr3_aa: CSARDPAGAPIREQYF

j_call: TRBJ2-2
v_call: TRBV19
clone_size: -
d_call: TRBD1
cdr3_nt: TGTGCCAGTAGAAAGTCGGACAGGAGTTCTACCGGGGAGCTGTTTTTT
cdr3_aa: CASRKSDRSSTGELFF

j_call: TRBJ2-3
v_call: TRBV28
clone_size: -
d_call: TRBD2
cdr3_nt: TGTGCCAGCACCCCACGCGGGAGGGCTCAAGATACGCAGTATTTT
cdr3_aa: CASTPRGRAQDTQYF

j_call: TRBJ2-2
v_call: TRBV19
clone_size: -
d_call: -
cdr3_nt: TGTGCCAGTAGTATAGCCGCAGGTCTCGGCGGGGAGCTGTTTTTT
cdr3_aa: CASSIAAGLGGELFF

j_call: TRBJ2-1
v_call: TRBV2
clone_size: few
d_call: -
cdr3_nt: TGTGCCAGCAGTGAAAGGTCCCTTGCAAATAATGAGCAGTTCTTC
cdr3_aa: CASSERSLANNEQFF

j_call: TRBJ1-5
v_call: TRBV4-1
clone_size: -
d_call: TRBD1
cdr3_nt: TGCGCCAGCAGCCAATCCGGGACAGCGGGACAGCCCCAGCATTTT
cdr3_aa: CASSQSGTAGQPQHF